The 24 T cell receptor beta chains in this list originate from one sample, sequenced in a study of T cell responses to AZD1222 COVID-19 vaccine. Profiled with immunoSEQ multiplex PCR; TCRdb holds only in-frame clones, not every one. The profile shows tens of thousands of clones, 91% of them singletons. This material consisted of peripheral blood, taken on day 0 of MenACWY control vaccination. Source of these receptors: an adult in good health.

The V call is TRBV3-1 (or the pseudogene TRBV3-2), the J call TRBJ1-2; 12 positions match TRBD1. V shed 2 bases, J shed 8 bases, and the junction held 9 bases outside the gene matches. This CDR3 spans 16 amino acids. Germline CDR1 LGHDT, CDR2 YNNKEL (reference sequence). Here the CDR3 reads CASSQFPGQGAQGYTF. The CDR3 nucleotides are TGTGCCAGCAGCCAATTCCCGGGACAGGGGGCCCAAGGCTACACCTTC.

A remark on this clone: Other nucleotide sequences from this sample produce the same CDR3. The chain employs TRBV27 and TRBJ2-7; D perhaps matches TRBD1 (6 bases). V was trimmed by 4 bases and J by 3 bases, leaving 10 bases between them. The germline V gene has CDR1 MNHEY and CDR2 SMNVEV (reference sequence). The CDR3 sequence is 13 residues long. CDR3 loop: CASSYRDVYEQYF. The CDR3 DNA sequence: TGTGCCAGCAGTTACAGGGATGTCTACGAGCAGTACTTC.

CDR3 amino acids: CASSPTTGGSPGELFF. DNA for the CDR3: TGTGCCAGCAGCCCCACGACAGGGGGTTCCCCCGGGGAGCTGTTTTTT. The rearrangement uses TRBV11-2 and TRBJ2-2; 9 nucleotides match TRBD1. V lost 5 bases and J lost 6; bases outside the gene matches: 10. The CDR3 spans 16 residues. Germline loops: CDR1 SGHAT, CDR2 FQNNGV. Full variable domain (rest looked up from reference TRBV11-2 and TRBJ2-2): EAGVAQSPRYKIIEKRQSVAFWCNPISGHATLYWYQQILGQGPKLLIQFQNNGVVDDSQLPKDRFSAERLKGVDSTLKIQPAKLEDSAVYLCASSPTTGGSPGELFFGEGSRLTVL.

The gene calls are TRBV7-6 and TRBJ2-5; 7 nucleotides match TRBD2. This CDR3 region has 14 residues. CDR1 is SGHVS and CDR2 is FNYEAQ in the germline V gene. Trimming removed 10 bases from V and 1 base from J; junction bases left unmatched: 9. The CDR3 is CATTRGVSQETQYF. CDR3 bases: TGTGCCACCACACGGGGGGTGAGCCAAGAGACCCAGTACTTC.

The chain is built from TRBV7-6 and TRBJ2-1, with D unresolved. V was shortened by 1 base and J by 12 bases, with 13 bases between the two germline ends. The CDR3 is made up of 13 amino acids. Looked up from germline, CDR1 is SGHVS and CDR2 is FNYEAQ. The CDR3 reads CASSLDFGSVQFF. The CDR3 DNA reads TGTGCCAGCAGCTTAGATTTCGGGTCCGTGCAGTTCTTC.

The chain couples TRBV6-5 to TRBJ2-4; D is possibly TRBD1 or TRBD2 (5 bases each). This CDR3 has 15 residues. V lost 7 bases and J lost 0, with 13 bases in between. Per the germline V gene, CDR1 is MNHEY and CDR2 is SVGAGI. The CDR3 is CASKGRELAKNIQYF. The CDR3 nucleotides are TGTGCCAGCAAAGGCAGGGAGTTAGCCAAAAACATTCAGTACTTC.

This clone was recorded once. The chain links TRBV28 to TRBJ2-7, with TRBD1 matching 10 bases. Germline V gives CDR1 MDHEN, CDR2 SYDVKM. V shed 5 bases, J shed 9 bases, and the junction held 13 bases outside the gene matches. The CDR3 spans 15 residues. The CDR3 loop is CASSRLPGQGNVQYF. CDR3 coding DNA: TGTGCCAGCAGTAGACTCCCGGGACAGGGGAACGTGCAGTACTTC.

This sequence joins TRBV3-1 (or the pseudogene TRBV3-2) and TRBJ1-1, with 10 bases fitting TRBD1. CDR1 and CDR2 (germline): LGHDT, YNNKEL (reference sequence). V dropped 6 bases and J dropped 4; count of bases not matched to a gene: 5. The CDR3 contains 14 residues. In DNA form, the CDR3 reads TGTGCCAGCAGTCCGACAGGGGGCGTCACTGAAGCTTTCTTT. Translation gives CASSPTGGVTEAFF.

The genes are TRBV6-2 or TRBV6-3 and TRBJ1-5; D remains unclear. Germline V gives CDR1 MNHEY, CDR2 SVGEGT. CDR3 size: 16 residues. V lost 2 bases and J 0 bases, leaving 11 bases between the germline ends. The CDR3 loop reads CASSYPATRSNQPQHF. CDR3 in DNA: TGTGCCAGCAGTTACCCAGCGACACGTAGCAATCAGCCCCAGCATTTT.

The chain employs TRBV29-1 and TRBJ2-3; D may be TRBD1 or TRBD2 (5 bases each). The CDR3 has 12 amino acids. The V end lost 7 bases, the J end lost 6 bases, and 14 bases lay between the germline ends. Germline V gene data show CDR1 as SQVTM and CDR2 as ANQGSEA. CDR3 residues: CSARDHGDTQYF. CDR3 DNA: TGCAGCGCCCGGGACCATGGTGATACGCAGTATTTT.

The chain has TRBV20-1 and TRBJ2-3; a weak D match, TRBD1 (5 bases). This CDR3 contains 14 residues. The V and J ends lost 3 bases and 2 bases respectively, with 12 bases between them. Germline V gene sequence: CDR1 DFQATT, CDR2 SNEGSKA (reference sequence). This CDR3 reads CSASKDTHTDTQYF. The DNA for the CDR3 is TGCAGTGCTAGTAAGGACACCCACACAGATACGCAGTATTTT.

The chain carries TRBV4-2 and TRBJ2-7, with 7 nucleotides matching TRBD1. CDR3 length: 13 residues. Trimming at V came to 4 bases and at J to 2 bases, leaving 2 bases not matched to a gene. Germline CDR1 LGHNA, CDR2 YNFKEQ. In DNA form, the CDR3 reads TGTGCCAGCAGCCGGGACAGAGCCTACGAGCAGTACTTC. This translates into CASSRDRAYEQYF.

The chain has TRBV9 and TRBJ2-1, with TRBD2 matching 16 bases. The germline V gene has CDR1 SGDLS and CDR2 YYNGEE. The V and J ends lost 3 bases and 12 bases, in that order; junction bases with no gene match: 6. CDR3 length equals 15 residues. CDR3 DNA: TGTGCCAGCAGCGGCGAGGGACTAGCGGGAGGGAGGCAGTTCTTC. Encoded protein: CASSGEGLAGGRQFF.

The V and J genes are TRBV7-8 and TRBJ2-1, with D perhaps TRBD1 or TRBD2 (6 bases each). The germline CDR1 and CDR2 sequences are SGHVS and FQNEAQ. V shed 2 bases and J shed 3 bases, with 14 bases lying between them. The CDR3 sequence is 16 residues long. Here the CDR3 reads CASSLPLGGVYNEQFF. The CDR3 DNA reads TGTGCCAGCAGCTTACCCTTGGGGGGCGTCTACAATGAGCAGTTCTTC.

The rearrangement uses TRBV19 and TRBJ1-5, with TRBD1 matching 9 bases. The germline gives CDR1 LNHDA, CDR2 SQIVND (reference sequence). The CDR3 runs 16 residues. V was pared by 6 bases and J by 4 bases, with 10 bases of the junction left unmatched. CDR3 residues: CASRNSGQGNNQPQHF. CDR3 bases: TGTGCCAGTAGAAACTCTGGACAGGGGAATAATCAGCCCCAGCATTTT.

In DNA form, the CDR3 reads TGTGCCAGCAGTTCCGGCCAGGACGGTGAAGCTTTCTTT. Translation: CASSSGQDGEAFF. The chain joins TRBV28 to TRBJ1-1; D remains unclear. Looked up from germline, CDR1 is MDHEN and CDR2 is SYDVKM. This CDR3 is 13 amino acids long. V gave up 4 bases and J gave up 7 bases, with 13 bases separating them.

V usage is TRBV11-2 and J usage is TRBJ1-1, with TRBD1 as a possible D gene (6 bases). V was shortened by 1 base and J by 7 bases, with 16 bases between the two germline ends. The length of the CDR3 is 15 residues. CDR1 and CDR2 from the germline V gene are SGHAT and FQNNGV. The CDR3 DNA sequence: TGTGCCAGCAGCTTAGGTCTAGGGGGTGACAGTGAAGCTTTCTTT. Its protein is CASSLGLGGDSEAFF.

The chain links TRBV5-1 to TRBJ2-3, with D tentatively TRBD1 (6 bases). Germline V CDR1 and CDR2: SGHRS, YFSETQ. The germline V and J ends were trimmed by 0 bases and 1 base, with 9 bases remaining between them. This CDR3 comprises 15 residues. The CDR3: CASSLEDSRTDTQYF. As DNA, the CDR3 is TGCGCCAGCAGCTTGGAGGACAGCCGCACAGATACGCAGTATTTT.

The V and J genes are TRBV6-5 and TRBJ2-7; no clear D gene. Germline assignment: CDR1 MNHEY and CDR2 SVGAGI. This CDR3 spans 14 amino acids. V lost 4 bases, J lost 0 bases, and 10 bases lay in between. DNA of the CDR3: TGTGCCAGCAGTTCCCGCGACAACTCCTACGAGCAGTACTTC. This translates into CASSSRDNSYEQYF.

This chain connects TRBV3-1 (or the pseudogene TRBV3-2) to TRBJ1-3, with no clear D. The germline V and J ends were trimmed by 0 bases and 0 bases, with 6 bases remaining between them. The CDR3 is 15 amino acids. The germline gives CDR1 LGHDT, CDR2 YNNKEL (reference sequence). CDR3 sequence reads: CASSQDFHSGNTIYF. DNA for the CDR3: TGTGCCAGCAGCCAAGACTTCCACTCTGGAAACACCATATATTTT.

The chain combines TRBV19 with TRBJ2-7; TRBD1 aligns across 11 bases. Per the germline V gene, CDR1 is LNHDA and CDR2 is SQIVND (reference sequence). V was clipped by 6 bases and J by 1 base; unmatched bases: 5. The CDR3 length is 15 residues. CDR3 region: CASSPGTGGSYEQYF. The CDR3 nucleotides read TGTGCCAGTAGCCCCGGGACAGGGGGATCCTACGAGCAGTACTTC. Complete variable domain (other parts from reference TRBV19 and TRBJ2-7): DGGITQSPKYLFRKEGQNVTLSCEQNLNHDAMYWYRQDPGQGLRLIYYSQIVNDFQKGDIAEGYSVSREKKESFPLTVTSAQKNPTAFYLCASSPGTGGSYEQYFGPGTRLTVT.

This chain uses TRBV6-5 with TRBJ1-3; D not resolved. This CDR3 comprises 15 residues. Trimming removed 2 bases from V and 0 bases from J, with 8 bases in between. Germline V gene lookup returns CDR1 MNHEY and CDR2 SVGAGI. CDR3 coding DNA: TGTGCCAGCAGTTACGGGGAACCCTCTGGAAACACCATATATTTT. This sequence encodes CASSYGEPSGNTIYF.

This sequence joins TRBV15 and TRBJ1-2, with 9 bases that match TRBD1. The CDR3 is made up of 16 amino acids. CDR1 is LNHNV, CDR2 YYDKDF, per germline (reference sequence). J was trimmed by 4 bases and V by 0 bases; bases with no gene match: 6. CDR3 loop: CATSRDYTGGGYGYTF. The CDR3 DNA reads TGTGCCACCAGCAGAGACTACACAGGGGGCGGCTATGGCTACACCTTC.

The V gene is TRBV12-3 or TRBV12-4, the J gene TRBJ1-2; TRBD1 aligns across 7 bases. With 4 bases clipped from V and 4 bases from J, the junction kept 3 bases outside the gene matches. The CDR3 contains 13 residues. Here the CDR3 reads CASSSGQTYGYTF. The DNA for the CDR3 is TGTGCCAGCAGTTCGGGACAGACCTATGGCTACACCTTC.